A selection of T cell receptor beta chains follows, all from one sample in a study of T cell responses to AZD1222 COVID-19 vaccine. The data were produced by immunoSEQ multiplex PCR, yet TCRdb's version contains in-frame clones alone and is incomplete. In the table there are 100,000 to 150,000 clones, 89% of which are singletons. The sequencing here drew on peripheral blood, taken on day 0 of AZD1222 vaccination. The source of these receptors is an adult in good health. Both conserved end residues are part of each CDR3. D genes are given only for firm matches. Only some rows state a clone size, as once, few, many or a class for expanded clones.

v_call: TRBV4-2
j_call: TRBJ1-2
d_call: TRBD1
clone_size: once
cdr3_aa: CASSSLGQGNYGYTF
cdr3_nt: TGTGCCAGCAGCTCATTGGGACAGGGGAACTATGGCTACACCTTC

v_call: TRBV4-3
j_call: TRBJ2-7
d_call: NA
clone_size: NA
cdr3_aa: CASSQELSEPSLIKQYF
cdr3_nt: TGCGCCAGCAGCCAAGAACTTTCCGAGCCGTCCCTAATCAAGCAGTACTTC

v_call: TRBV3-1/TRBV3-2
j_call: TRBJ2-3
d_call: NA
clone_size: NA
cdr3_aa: CASSPEGGTDTQYF
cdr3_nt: TGTGCCAGCAGCCCCGAGGGCGGAACAGATACGCAGTATTTT

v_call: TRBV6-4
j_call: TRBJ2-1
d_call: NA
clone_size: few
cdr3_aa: CASSDSSGPNNEQFF
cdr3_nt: TGTGCCAGCAGTGACTCTTCCGGGCCGAACAATGAGCAGTTCTTC

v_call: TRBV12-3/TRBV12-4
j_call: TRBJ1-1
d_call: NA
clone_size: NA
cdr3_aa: CASSLQGNTEAFF
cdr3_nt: TGTGCCAGCAGTTTACAGGGGAACACTGAAGCTTTCTTT

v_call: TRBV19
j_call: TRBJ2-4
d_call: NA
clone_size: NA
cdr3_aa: CATTDTLAKNIQYF
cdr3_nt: TGTGCCACCACGGACACACTAGCCAAAAACATTCAGTACTTC

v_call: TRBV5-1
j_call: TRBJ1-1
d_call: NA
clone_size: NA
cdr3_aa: CASSGDLLNTEAFF
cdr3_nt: TGCGCCAGCAGTGGGGACCTTTTGAACACTGAAGCTTTCTTT

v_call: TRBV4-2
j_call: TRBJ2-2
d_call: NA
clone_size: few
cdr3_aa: CASSQAETGELFF
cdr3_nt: TGTGCCAGCAGCCAAGCCGAAACCGGGGAGCTGTTTTTT

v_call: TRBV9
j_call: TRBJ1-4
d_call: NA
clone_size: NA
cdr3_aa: CASSVGSYATNEKLFF
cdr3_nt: TGTGCCAGCAGCGTAGGGTCGTACGCAACTAATGAAAAACTGTTTTTT

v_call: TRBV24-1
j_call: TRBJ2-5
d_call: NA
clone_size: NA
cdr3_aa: CATSDGQGRETQYF
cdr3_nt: TGTGCCACCAGTGATGGGCAGGGTCGAGAGACCCAGTACTTC

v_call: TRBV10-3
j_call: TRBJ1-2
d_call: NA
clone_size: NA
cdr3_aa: CAAQTEPVYGYTF
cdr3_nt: TGTGCCGCACAGACGGAGCCCGTCTATGGCTACACCTTC

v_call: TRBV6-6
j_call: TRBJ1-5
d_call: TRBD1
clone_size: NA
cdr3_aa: CASSPQTGSFAAQPQHF
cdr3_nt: TGTGCCAGCAGTCCTCAGACAGGGTCTTTTGCCGCCCAGCCCCAGCATTTT

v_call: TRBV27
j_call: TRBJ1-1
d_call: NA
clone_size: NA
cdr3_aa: CASSLAQRGTEAFF
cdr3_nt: TGTGCCAGCAGTTTAGCCCAGAGAGGGACTGAAGCTTTCTTT

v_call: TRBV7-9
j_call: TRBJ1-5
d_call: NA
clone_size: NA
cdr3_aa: CASSLAGAVGQPQHF
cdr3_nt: TGTGCCAGCAGCTTAGCAGGGGCCGTGGGTCAGCCCCAGCATTTT

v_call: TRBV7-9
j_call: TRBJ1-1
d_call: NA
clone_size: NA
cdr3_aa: CASGRGNTEAFF
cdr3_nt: TGTGCCAGCGGGAGGGGGAACACTGAAGCTTTCTTT

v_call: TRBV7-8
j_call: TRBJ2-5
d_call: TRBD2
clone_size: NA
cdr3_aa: CASSLERRGSGNYQETQYF
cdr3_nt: TGTGCCAGCAGCTTAGAGAGAAGGGGTAGCGGGAACTACCAAGAGACCCAGTACTTC

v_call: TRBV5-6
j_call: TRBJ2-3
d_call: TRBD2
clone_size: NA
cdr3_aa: CASSLTVLAGTDTQYF
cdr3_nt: TGTGCCAGCAGCTTGACGGTACTAGCGGGCACAGATACGCAGTATTTT

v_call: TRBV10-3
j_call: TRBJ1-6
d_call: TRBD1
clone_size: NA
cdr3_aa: CAIRDRVDSPLHF
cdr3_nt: TGTGCCATCCGAGACAGGGTTGATTCACCCCTCCACTTT

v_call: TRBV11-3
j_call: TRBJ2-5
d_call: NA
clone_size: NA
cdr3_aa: CASSSPWDVPRTQYF
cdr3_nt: TGTGCCAGCAGCTCCCCGTGGGACGTCCCAAGGACCCAGTACTTC

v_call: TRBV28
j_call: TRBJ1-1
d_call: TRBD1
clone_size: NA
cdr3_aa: CASSSGGWSWNTEAFF
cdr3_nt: TGTGCCAGCAGCTCAGGGGGTTGGAGTTGGAACACTGAAGCTTTCTTT

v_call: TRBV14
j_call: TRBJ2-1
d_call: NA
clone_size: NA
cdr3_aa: CASSHPGNYNEQFF
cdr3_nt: TGTGCCAGCAGCCACCCGGGGAACTACAATGAGCAGTTCTTC

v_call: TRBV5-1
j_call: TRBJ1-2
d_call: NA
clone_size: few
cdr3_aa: CASSLVRVEGYTF
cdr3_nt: TGCGCCAGCAGCTTGGTAAGGGTTGAAGGCTACACCTTC

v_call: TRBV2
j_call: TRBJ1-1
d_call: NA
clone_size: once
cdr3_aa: CASRNRNTEAFF
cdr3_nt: TGTGCCAGCAGAAACAGGAACACTGAAGCTTTCTTT

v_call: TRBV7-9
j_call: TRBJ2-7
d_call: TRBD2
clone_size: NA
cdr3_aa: CASTLTGLAGEESVEQYF
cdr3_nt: TGTGCCAGCACCCTGACAGGTTTAGCGGGAGAGGAATCCGTCGAGCAGTACTTC